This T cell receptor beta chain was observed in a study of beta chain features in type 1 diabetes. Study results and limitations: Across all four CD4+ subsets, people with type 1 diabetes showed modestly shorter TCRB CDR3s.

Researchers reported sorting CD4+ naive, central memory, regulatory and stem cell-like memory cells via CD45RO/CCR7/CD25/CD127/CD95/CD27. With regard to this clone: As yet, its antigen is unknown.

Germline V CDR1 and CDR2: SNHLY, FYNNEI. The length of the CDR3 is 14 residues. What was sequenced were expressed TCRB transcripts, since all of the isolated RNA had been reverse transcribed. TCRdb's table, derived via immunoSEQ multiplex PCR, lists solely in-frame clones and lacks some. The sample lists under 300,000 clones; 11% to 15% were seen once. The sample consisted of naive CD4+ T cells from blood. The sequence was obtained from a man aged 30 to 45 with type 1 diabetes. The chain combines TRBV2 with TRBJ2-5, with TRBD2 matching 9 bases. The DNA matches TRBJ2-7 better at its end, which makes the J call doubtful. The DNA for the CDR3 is TGTGCCAGCAAAGGGGATAGCGGGAGATACGAGCAGTACTTC. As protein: CASKGDSGRYEQYF.